This record concerns one TCR beta chain sequence. Antigen specificity is unknown. The data are from a study of cytomegalovirus exposure and HLA in healthy donors. Overall study findings and caveats: The study designated roughly 160 TCR beta chains cytomegalovirus-associated. A later analysis found common viral pathogens apparently linked to several of the most significant clusters.

The CDR3 sequence is 13 residues long. The germline gives CDR1 GTSNPN, CDR2 SVGIG (reference sequence). Trimming at V came to 2 bases and at J to 3 bases, leaving 2 bases not matched to a gene. The primer mix had 60 Vbeta and 13 Jbeta primers. The protocol was immunoSEQ multiplex PCR, while the TCRdb copy is restricted to in-frame clones and leaves out a portion. The sample table sets out some 120,000 clones. The receptor's source is a young man in good health and CMV-seronegative. Sequenced: PBMCs. V gene TRBV30 combines with J gene TRBJ2-7, with 9 positions matching TRBD1. CDR3 protein: CAWSPGQGYEQYF. DNA for the CDR3: TGTGCCTGGAGTCCGGGACAGGGCTACGAGCAGTACTTC.